One and the same sample provided the 28 T cell receptor beta chains below, sequenced in a study of Ad26.COV2.S vaccination and SARS-CoV-2 variants. TCRdb's table, derived via immunoSEQ multiplex PCR, lists solely in-frame clones and lacks some. The sample contains roughly 350,000 clones, around 90% of which appear only once. The treatment: 15 to 20 received Ad26.COV2.S at low or high dose, single or two shots; several received placebo; per-sample allocation not given. Day 63 following the first vaccine or placebo injection was when the samples were taken. The sample was peripheral blood, taken in a trial of Ad26.COV2.S vaccine versus placebo. The receptors here all came from a person aged 18 to 65 who received the Ad26.COV2.S COVID-19 vaccine or a placebo.

V is TRBV18 and J is TRBJ1-1; D may be TRBD1 (5 bases). The CDR3 runs 16 residues. Germline CDR1 KGHSH, CDR2 LQKENI. With 1 base removed from V and 1 base from J, the gap between germline ends came to 13 bases. Written as DNA, the CDR3 is TGTGCCAGCTCACCACGAGGGGCGGATGCGAACACTGAAGCTTTCTTT. It encodes CASSPRGADANTEAFF.

The chain joins TRBV25-1 to TRBJ2-5; the D gene could be TRBD1 or TRBD2 (6 bases each). The ends were cut back, 7 bases at V and 1 base at J, with 10 bases in the middle. The CDR3 is made up of 13 amino acids. Germline loops: CDR1 MGHDK, CDR2 SYGVNS. CDR3 sequence (DNA): TGTGCCAGCAACCGGGGGCTCCAAGAGACCCAGTACTTC. Translated: CASNRGLQETQYF.

The chain joins TRBV15 to TRBJ2-5, with D unresolved. Germline V lookup: CDR1 LNHNV, CDR2 YYDKDF (reference sequence). Between the trimmed V and J ends, which lost 3 bases and 1 base, there was a span of 0 bases. This CDR3 contains 11 residues. The CDR3 DNA sequence: TGTGCCACCAGCAGCCAAGAGACCCAGTACTTC. Translating it yields CATSSQETQYF.

This clone was observed a few times. This rearrangement joins TRBV5-6 to TRBJ2-7; D uncertain. The CDR3 runs to 16 residues. CDR1 is SGHDT and CDR2 is YYEEEE in the germline V gene. V was cut by 1 base and J by 4 bases, with 18 bases left in between. CDR3 amino acids: CASSLTRRTARYEQYF. The CDR3 DNA reads as TGTGCCAGCAGCTTGACCCGACGGACGGCTCGATACGAGCAGTACTTC.

The chain carries TRBV18 and TRBJ1-1, with a weak D call TRBD1 (5 bases). This CDR3 has 12 residues. V was clipped by 6 bases and J by 10 bases, with 15 bases between them. Germline loops: CDR1 KGHSH, CDR2 LQKENI. CDR3 amino acids: CASSPQGKGAFF. DNA for the CDR3: TGTGCCAGCTCCCCCCAGGGTAAAGGAGCTTTCTTT.

A single count supports this clone. The chain couples TRBV7-9 to TRBJ2-5, with 7 bases aligning to TRBD1. This CDR3 is 13 amino acids long. Unmatched junction bases numbered 4, after V lost 8 bases and J lost 1 base. The germline V gene has CDR1 SEHNR and CDR2 FQNEAQ (reference sequence). CDR3 region: CASLTGAQETQYF. Here the CDR3 DNA reads TGTGCCAGCCTTACAGGGGCCCAAGAGACCCAGTACTTC.

The CDR3 DNA is TGCGCCAGCTATCCCGGGACAGGGGGCTGGCAGCCCCAGCATTTT. This codes for CASYPGTGGWQPQHF. The chain employs TRBV10-2 and TRBJ1-5, with TRBD1 identical over 12 bases. V lost 8 bases, J lost 7 bases, and 9 bases stayed unmatched. Germline CDR1 and CDR2: WSHSY and SAAADI. There are 15 residues in the CDR3.

The V gene is TRBV4-1, the J gene TRBJ2-5, with D perhaps matching TRBD2 (5 bases). This CDR3 comprises 14 residues. V lost 1 base to trimming and J lost 5 bases, with 11 bases between them. Germline lookup yields CDR1 MGHRA and CDR2 YSYEKL. The CDR3 loop reads CASSQGQRGETQYF. CDR3 bases: TGCGCCAGCAGCCAAGGACAACGGGGTGAGACCCAGTACTTC.

This clone was observed a single time. The sample holds other DNA sequences that translate to the same CDR3. V usage is TRBV9 and J usage is TRBJ2-7; D is perhaps TRBD1 or TRBD2 (5 bases each). Germline CDR1 is SGDLS and CDR2 is YYNGEE. The CDR3 totals 14 residues. Trimming pared 4 bases from V and 0 bases from J, leaving 11 bases between. The DNA for the CDR3 is TGTGCCAGCAGCCCGGGGCTGAGCTCCTACGAGCAGTACTTC. It encodes CASSPGLSSYEQYF.

Worth noting for this clone: One junction end does not reproduce the germline sequence, and a read error may be involved. The V and J genes are TRBV24-1 and TRBJ2-3; the D gene could be TRBD1 or TRBD2 (5 bases each). From germline, CDR1 is KGHDR and CDR2 SFDVKD. This CDR3 comprises 13 residues. CDR3 DNA sequence: TGTGCCACCAGTGCCGGGACCACAAATACGCAGTATTTT. Its protein product is CATSAGTTNTQYF.

The rearrangement joins TRBV2 to TRBJ1-3; no clear D gene. This CDR3 has 14 amino acids. Germline V gene sequence: CDR1 SNHLY, CDR2 FYNNEI. Trimming shortened V by 7 bases and J by 0 bases, and 10 bases separated the two germline ends. DNA of the CDR3: TGTGCCAGCAAGTGGGGATCCTCTGGAAACACCATATATTTT. Amino acids: CASKWGSSGNTIYF.

This chain connects TRBV24-1 to TRBJ1-1, with D perhaps matching TRBD1 (6 bases). The V and J ends lost 7 bases and 1 base respectively, with 9 bases between them. Germline CDR1 and CDR2: KGHDR and SFDVKD. The CDR3 extends over 13 amino acids. The CDR3 nucleotides are TGTGCCACCAGACAGGGCGAGAACACTGAAGCTTTCTTT. Protein: CATRQGENTEAFF.

V usage is TRBV30 and J usage is TRBJ1-5; 7 nucleotides match TRBD1. Germline values: CDR1 GTSNPN, CDR2 SVGIG (reference sequence). CDR3 size: 14 residues. Trimming removed 0 bases from V and 7 bases from J; junction bases left unmatched: 6. The DNA of the CDR3 is TGTGCCTGGAGTGTTCAGGGGGGCTGGCAGCCCCAGCATTTT. Translated: CAWSVQGGWQPQHF.

CDR3 residues: CASRRQGNEQFF. The CDR3 nucleotides are TGTGCCAGCAGACGTCAGGGCAATGAGCAGTTCTTC. This chain links TRBV6-5 with TRBJ2-1; perhaps TRBD1 as D (5 bases). V shed 6 bases and J shed 6 bases, with 9 bases lying between them. CDR3 length: 12 amino acids. The germline V gene has CDR1 MNHEY and CDR2 SVGAGI.

The genes are TRBV24-1 and TRBJ2-1; D unclear. V was cut by 0 bases and J by 10 bases, with 3 bases left in between. Per the germline V gene, CDR1 is KGHDR and CDR2 is SFDVKD. The CDR3 extends over 11 amino acids. The CDR3 here is CATSDLREQFF. CDR3 in DNA: TGTGCCACCAGTGATTTGAGGGAGCAGTTCTTC.

This clone appeared a single time. The rearrangement uses TRBV4-1 and TRBJ2-1, with D uncertain. Trimming left V 1 base short and J 9 bases short, with 10 bases between. The CDR3 has 13 amino acids. In germline, CDR1 is MGHRA, CDR2 YSYEKL. CDR3 bases: TGCGCCAGCAGCCAAGGTGGAAGATTTGAGCAGTTCTTC. It is translated as CASSQGGRFEQFF.

The gene calls are TRBV14 and TRBJ2-1; 8 bases are a match to TRBD1. This CDR3 comprises 16 residues. Trimming at V came to 3 bases and at J to 8 bases, leaving 12 bases not matched to a gene. Germline-derived CDR1 and CDR2 are SGHDN and FVKESK. CDR3 in DNA: TGTGCCAGCAGCCAGCCCGGGACAGGAGGGGGTCATGAGCAGTTCTTC. It specifies CASSQPGTGGGHEQFF.

The chain employs TRBV11-2 and TRBJ2-3; D is unclear. Germline V CDR1 and CDR2: SGHAT, FQNNGV. CDR3 length: 15 residues. V was cut by 1 base and J by 2 bases, with 10 bases left in between. CDR3 residues: CASSLGAVPTDTQYF. The CDR3 bases are TGTGCCAGCAGCTTAGGGGCAGTCCCCACAGATACGCAGTATTTT.

This chain uses TRBV9 with TRBJ2-2; TRBD1 aligns across 7 bases. The V and J ends lost 3 bases and 2 bases, in that order; junction bases with no gene match: 4. Germline V gene sequence: CDR1 SGDLS, CDR2 YYNGEE. The CDR3 sequence is 15 residues long. CDR3 in DNA: TGTGCCAGCAGCGGACGGGACAGCAACACCGGGGAGCTGTTTTTT. Translating gives CASSGRDSNTGELFF. The full variable domain, with the rest looked up from reference TRBV9 and TRBJ2-2, is DSGVTQTPKHLITATGQRVTLRCSPRSGDLSVYWYQQSLDQGLQFLIQYYNGEERAKGNILERFSAQQFPDLHSELNLSSLELGDSALYFCASSGRDSNTGELFFGEGSRLTVL.

Remarks on this clone: Other DNA sequences in this specimen translate into the identical CDR3. J is TRBJ2-1 and V is TRBV4-1; 11 nucleotides align to TRBD2. The CDR3 spans 15 residues. Germline trimming cut 3 bases from V and 7 bases from J; bases unmatched to any gene: 5. Germline values: CDR1 MGHRA, CDR2 YSYEKL. The CDR3 nucleotides are TGCGCCAGCAGCCAGTCTAGCGGGGGGCTGAATGAGCAGTTCTTC. Amino acids: CASSQSSGGLNEQFF.

The chain joins TRBV5-6 to TRBJ1-4; D remains ambiguous. Trimming shortened V by 0 bases and J by 3 bases, and 3 bases separated the two germline ends. The CDR3 is made up of 13 amino acids. The germline gives CDR1 SGHDT, CDR2 YYEEEE. This CDR3 is CASSLGANEKLFF. DNA for the CDR3: TGTGCCAGCAGCTTGGGGGCTAATGAAAAACTGTTTTTT.

This chain uses TRBV27 with TRBJ1-2; no clear D gene. Trimming removed 8 bases from V and 8 bases from J, with 18 bases in between. CDR1 is MNHEY and CDR2 is SMNVEV in the germline V gene (reference sequence). This CDR3 contains 13 residues. The DNA of the CDR3 is TGTGCCAGCCATCAGCCGGGAAGCGGCGGCTACACCTTC. Its protein product is CASHQPGSGGYTF.

This clone has only a few counts. The sample contains more than one DNA sequence encoding this CDR3. The chain uses TRBV11-2 and TRBJ2-3; no firm D call. This CDR3 contains 12 residues. Germline V gives CDR1 SGHAT, CDR2 FQNNGV. Trimming removed 5 bases at V and 6 bases at J, with 9 bases between. Here the CDR3 DNA reads TGTGCCAGCAGCCCCGGTGGGGATACGCAGTATTTT. As protein: CASSPGGDTQYF.

The chain couples TRBV30 to TRBJ1-3; D uncertain. The germline V gene encodes CDR1 GTSNPN and CDR2 SVGIG (reference sequence). The V gene lost 5 bases and the J gene lost 3 bases, with 8 bases spanning the gap. This CDR3 region has 12 residues. The CDR3 is CAWLGFGNTIYF. CDR3 in DNA: TGTGCCTGGTTGGGGTTTGGAAACACCATATATTTT.

This clone was observed a few times. V and J are TRBV30 and TRBJ2-3, with no clear D. Germline CDR1 and CDR2: GTSNPN and SVGIG (reference sequence). With 0 bases removed from V and 9 bases from J, the gap between germline ends came to 7 bases. This CDR3 spans 11 amino acids. CDR3 region: CAWSVARTQYF. CDR3 nucleotide sequence: TGTGCCTGGAGTGTGGCGAGGACGCAGTATTTT.

V is TRBV5-1 and J is TRBJ2-7, with D unclear. The CDR3 is made up of 11 amino acids. CDR1 and CDR2 (germline): SGHRS, YFSETQ. The V gene lost 6 bases and the J gene lost 5 bases, with 9 bases spanning the gap. The CDR3 reads CASNNWDEQYF. The CDR3 region has the DNA TGCGCCAGCAACAACTGGGACGAGCAGTACTTC. Combining the CDR3 with reference TRBV5-1 and TRBJ2-7 gives the whole variable domain KAGVTQTPRYLIKTRGQQVTLSCSPISGHRSVSWYQQTPGQGLQFLFEYFSETQRNKGNFPGRFSGRQFSNSRSEMNVSTLELGDSALYLCASNNWDEQYFGPGTRLTVT.

This clone was recorded a few times. The rearrangement uses TRBV7-9 and TRBJ1-2; the D gene is possibly TRBD1 (6 bases). V gave up 8 bases and J gave up 2 bases, with 15 bases separating them. CDR1 SEHNR and CDR2 FQNEAQ come from the germline V gene (reference sequence). The CDR3 is made up of 14 amino acids. CDR3 sequence (DNA): TGTGCCAGCGTTAGGGGGGGCGACAACTATGGCTACACCTTC. Translated, it gives CASVRGGDNYGYTF.

This sequence joins TRBV10-3 and TRBJ2-5, with 16 bases fitting TRBD2. The junction had 3 bases not matched to a gene; V was cut back by 6 bases and J by 2 bases. The CDR3 is made up of 16 amino acids. Germline V gene data show CDR1 as ENHRY and CDR2 as SYGVKD. The CDR3 nucleotides are TGTGCCATCAGCTTGGGACTAGCGGGGGGGCAAGAGACCCAGTACTTC. It translates to CAISLGLAGGQETQYF.